One sample yielded the 16 T cell receptor beta chains listed below, sequenced in a study of blood T cell repertoires in COVID-19. TCRdb's copy holds only in-frame clones and misses some; the assay was immunoSEQ multiplex PCR. The sample has 140,000 to 150,000 clones; about 87% are singletons. Sequenced input: PBMCs or T cells enriched from blood (not recorded which). These TCRs come from a man in his 60s who had recovered from COVID-19.

This sequence joins TRBV13 and TRBJ1-1; the D gene is possibly TRBD1 (6 bases). The CDR3 covers 15 residues. Germline V gene sequence: CDR1 PRHDT, CDR2 FYEKMQ (reference sequence). The V gene lost 2 bases and the J gene lost 2 bases, with 12 bases spanning the gap. DNA for the CDR3: TGTGCCAGCAGCTTATCCGGGGACACCAACACTGAAGCTTTCTTT. Its protein product is CASSLSGDTNTEAFF.

The chain is built from TRBV30 and TRBJ2-7, with D possibly being TRBD2 (6 bases). Germline-derived CDR1 and CDR2 are GTSNPN and SVGIG (reference sequence). Trimming took off 0 bases at V and 2 bases at J, with 20 bases between the two ends. The CDR3 loop spans 17 amino acids. CDR3 protein: CAWSVLFRGTYAYEQYF. The CDR3 DNA reads TGTGCCTGGAGTGTACTATTCCGCGGGACGTACGCCTACGAGCAGTACTTC.

The chain is built from TRBV18 and TRBJ1-4; no clear D. V lost 1 base, J lost 0 bases, and 9 bases lay in between. In germline, CDR1 is KGHSH, CDR2 LQKENI. This CDR3 is built from 16 residues. CDR3 DNA sequence: TGTGCCAGCTCACCACGGGCAGCCGCAACTAATGAAAAACTGTTTTTT. This codes for CASSPRAAATNEKLFF.

V usage is TRBV7-9 and J usage is TRBJ2-7; TRBD1 is a possible D gene (6 bases). CDR1 and CDR2 from the germline V gene are SEHNR and FQNEAQ (reference sequence). This CDR3 contains 12 residues. Trimming removed 8 bases at V and 7 bases at J, with 15 bases between. The CDR3 sequence: CASRGRGREQYF. CDR3 DNA sequence: TGTGCCAGCCGTGGCAGGGGACGTGAGCAGTACTTC.

The chain has TRBV6-1 and TRBJ1-1, with 7 bases identical to TRBD1. V shed 3 bases, J shed 4 bases, and the junction held 11 bases outside the gene matches. This CDR3 has 16 residues. Germline V gives CDR1 MNHNS, CDR2 SASEGT. In DNA form, the CDR3 reads TGTGCCAGCAGTGATTTGACAGGGACGTTCACCACTGAAGCTTTCTTT. It yields the protein CASSDLTGTFTTEAFF.

This chain joins TRBV19 and TRBJ1-5; weak D call: TRBD1 (5 bases). Trimming pared 6 bases from V and 7 bases from J, leaving 16 bases between. The CDR3 runs to 14 residues. In germline, CDR1 is LNHDA, CDR2 SQIVND (reference sequence). The CDR3, as DNA: TGTGCCAGTAGAGTCCAAGGGGTAGAGCAGCCCCAGCATTTT. Protein sequence: CASRVQGVEQPQHF.

The gene calls are TRBV5-1 and TRBJ1-4; 7 nucleotides agree with TRBD1. V lost 7 bases, J lost 4 bases, and 7 bases stayed unmatched. Germline CDR1 and CDR2: SGHRS and YFSETQ. This CDR3 comprises 14 residues. The CDR3 loop is CASGTGQINEKLFF. In DNA, the CDR3 is TGCGCCAGCGGGACGGGACAGATTAATGAAAAACTGTTTTTT.

The chain recombines TRBV18 with TRBJ1-1, with D possibly TRBD1 on 5 matching bases. This CDR3 spans 15 amino acids. CDR1 KGHSH and CDR2 LQKENI come from the germline V gene. Trimming left V 6 bases short and J 2 bases short, with 16 bases between. CDR3 sequence (DNA): TGTGCCAGCTCCCAGCTCGGGGGGAGAAACACTGAAGCTTTCTTT. This gives the protein CASSQLGGRNTEAFF.

The rearrangement uses TRBV10-3 and TRBJ1-6, with D perhaps TRBD1 (5 bases). In germline, CDR1 is ENHRY, CDR2 SYGVKD. The CDR3 spans 14 residues. Trimming took 5 bases from V and 6 from J, leaving 11 bases between them. In DNA form, the CDR3 reads TGTGCCATCAGTATTCAGGGCTTTAATTCACCCCTCCACTTT. Its translation is CAISIQGFNSPLHF.

The chain employs TRBV7-3 and TRBJ2-3; tentative D call: TRBD2 (6 bases). There are 16 residues in the CDR3. Germline CDR1 and CDR2: SGHTA and FQGTGA. Trimming took off 3 bases at V and 0 bases at J, with 13 bases between the two ends. The CDR3 bases are TGTGCCAGCAGCTTGGGTAGCGGAGCTAGCACAGATACGCAGTATTTT. The encoded protein is CASSLGSGASTDTQYF.

The chain employs TRBV7-9 and TRBJ1-1, with 7 bases aligning to TRBD1. The CDR3 is 14 residues long. V was pared by 3 bases and J by 1 base, with 2 bases of the junction left unmatched. Germline V gene data show CDR1 as SEHNR and CDR2 as FQNEAQ (reference sequence). In nucleotides, the CDR3 is TGTGCCAGCAGCTTGGGACAGTCGAACACTGAAGCTTTCTTT. This translates into CASSLGQSNTEAFF.

This chain joins TRBV6-1 and TRBJ2-4; D is uncertain. Germline V lookup: CDR1 MNHNS, CDR2 SASEGT. V lost 1 base and J 3 bases, leaving 4 bases between the germline ends. This CDR3 is built from 13 residues. The CDR3 is CASSEGHKNIQYF. CDR3 in DNA: TGTGCCAGCAGTGAAGGGCACAAAAACATTCAGTACTTC.

The chain links TRBV6-5 to TRBJ1-1; TRBD1 matches 7 bases. The CDR3 has 14 amino acids. Germline values: CDR1 MNHEY, CDR2 SVGAGI. Trimming cost V 6 bases and J 4 bases; bases outside gene matches: 8. The CDR3 bases are TGTGCCAGCAGGCCTCAGGGGGGAGGCACTGAAGCTTTCTTT. Translated: CASRPQGGGTEAFF.

This clone occurred once. V usage is TRBV9 and J usage is TRBJ2-2; D unresolved. The CDR3 spans 13 residues. Germline V CDR1 and CDR2: SGDLS, YYNGEE. V was clipped by 0 bases and J by 3 bases, with 3 bases between them. The CDR3, as DNA: TGTGCCAGCAGCGTAGCTGACACCGGGGAGCTGTTTTTT. Protein: CASSVADTGELFF.

In this sample, this clone turned up once. V usage is TRBV2 and J usage is TRBJ2-1; D is ambiguous. Trimming left V 3 bases short and J 9 bases short, with 15 bases between. The V gene's germline CDR1 is SNHLY and CDR2 FYNNEI. The CDR3 sequence is 14 residues long. The CDR3 nucleotides read TGTGCCAGCAGTGAGGTACGGGTCTATGGTGAGCAGTTCTTC. Translating it yields CASSEVRVYGEQFF.

The genes are TRBV11-2 and TRBJ1-4, with 7 positions matching TRBD1. J was trimmed by 11 bases and V by 1 base; bases with no gene match: 4. The length of the CDR3 is 13 residues. Germline CDR1 and CDR2: SGHAT and FQNNGV. In DNA form, the CDR3 reads TGTGCCAGCAGCTTAGGTACAGGGGAGAAACTGTTTTTT. This sequence encodes CASSLGTGEKLFF.